A single sample is the source of the 3 T cell receptor beta chains below, sequenced in a study of CD4+ T cells in melanoma. Produced via immunoSEQ multiplex PCR; TCRdb's table is partial and in-frame only. Found here are 15,000 to 20,000 clones, 65% to 85% of them singletons; the top ten hold about 5%. Sequences were obtained from cells from a culture (not recorded whether cultured in vitro). The receptors originated from a human donor with melanoma.

The chain carries TRBV6-5 and TRBJ1-4, with D perhaps matching TRBD1 (6 bases). Germline V lookup: CDR1 MNHEY, CDR2 SVGAGI. The CDR3 covers 14 residues. Trimming removed 4 bases from V and 6 bases from J, with 12 bases in between. As DNA, the CDR3 is TGTGCCAGCAGTTGGTTGGGGGCCGATGAAAAACTGTTTTTT. Amino acids: CASSWLGADEKLFF.

This clone was detected a few times. This chain uses TRBV27 with TRBJ2-6, with D tentatively TRBD2 (6 bases). Trimming removed 10 bases from V and 3 bases from J, with 10 bases in between. The CDR3 has 13 amino acids. CDR1 and CDR2 from the germline V gene are MNHEY and SMNVEV (reference sequence). CDR3: CATRGFGANVLTF. Here the CDR3 DNA reads TGTGCCACACGGGGGTTTGGGGCCAACGTCCTGACTTTC. The entire variable domain, with the rest obtained from reference TRBV27 and TRBJ2-6, is as follows: EAQVTQNPRYLITVTGKKLTVTCSQNMNHEYMSWYRQDPGLGLRQIYYSMNVEVTDKGDVPEGYKVSRKEKRNFPLILESPSPNQTSLYFCATRGFGANVLTFGAGSRLTVL.

This clone was counted once. The J gene is TRBJ1-5, the V gene TRBV12-5; D is possibly TRBD1 (6 bases). The CDR3 loop spans 17 amino acids. Per germline, CDR1 LGHNT and CDR2 FRNRAP. V lost 3 bases and J 4 bases, leaving 19 bases between the germline ends. The CDR3 sequence: CASGFGGWPEGNQPQHF. CDR3 DNA: TGTGCTAGTGGTTTTGGGGGCTGGCCGGAAGGAAATCAGCCCCAGCATTTT. The variable domain in full, with the rest retrieved from reference TRBV12-5 and TRBJ1-5, is DARVTQTPRHKVTEMGQEVTMRCQPILGHNTVFWYRQTMMQGLELLAYFRNRAPLDDSGMPKDRFSAEMPDATLATLKIQPSEPRDSAVYFCASGFGGWPEGNQPQHFGDGTRLSIL.